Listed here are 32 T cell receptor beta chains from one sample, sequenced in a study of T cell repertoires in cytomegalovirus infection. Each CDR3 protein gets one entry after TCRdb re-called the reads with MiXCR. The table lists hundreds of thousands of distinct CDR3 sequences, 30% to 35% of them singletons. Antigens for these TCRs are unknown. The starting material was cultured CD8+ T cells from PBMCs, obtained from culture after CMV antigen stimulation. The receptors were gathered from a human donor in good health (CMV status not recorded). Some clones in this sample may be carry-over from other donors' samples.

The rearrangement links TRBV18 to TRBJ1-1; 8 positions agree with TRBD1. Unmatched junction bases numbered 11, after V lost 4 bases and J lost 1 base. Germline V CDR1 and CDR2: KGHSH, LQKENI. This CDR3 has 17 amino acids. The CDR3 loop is CASSRSRAGGANTEAFF. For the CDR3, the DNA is TGTGCCAGCTCACGATCTAGGGCAGGGGGCGCGAACACTGAAGCTTTCTTT.

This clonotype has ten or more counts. The CDR3 DNA follows: TGTGCCAGCAGCCGAGGGGAGGGGGCGTACGAGCAGTACTTC. Translation: CASSRGEGAYEQYF. This sequence joins TRBV7-6 and TRBJ2-7, with D possibly called TRBD1 or TRBD2 (7 bases each). The CDR3 runs 14 residues. The germline V gene has CDR1 SGHVS and CDR2 FNYEAQ. V shed 5 bases and J shed 4 bases, with 15 bases lying between them. Full variable domain (missing parts from reference TRBV7-6 and TRBJ2-7): GAGVSQSPRYKVTKRGQDVALRCDPISGHVSLYWYRQALGQGPEFLTYFNYEAQQDKSGLPNDRFSAERPEGSISTLTIQRTEQRDSAMYRCASSRGEGAYEQYFGPGTRLTVT.

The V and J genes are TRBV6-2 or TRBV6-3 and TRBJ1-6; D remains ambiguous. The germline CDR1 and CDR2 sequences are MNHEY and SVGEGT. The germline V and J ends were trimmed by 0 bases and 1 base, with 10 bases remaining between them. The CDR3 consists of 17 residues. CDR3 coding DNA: TGTGCCAGCAGTTACTCGCCAGAACAGTCCTATAATTCACCCCTCCACTTT. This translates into CASSYSPEQSYNSPLHF.

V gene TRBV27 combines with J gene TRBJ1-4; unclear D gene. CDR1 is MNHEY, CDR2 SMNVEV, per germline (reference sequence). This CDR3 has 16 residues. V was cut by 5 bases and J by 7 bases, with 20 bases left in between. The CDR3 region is CASSPTGGNYGEKLFF. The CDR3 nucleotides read TGTGCCAGCAGTCCCACTGGTGGGAACTACGGTGAAAAACTGTTTTTT.

CDR3 in amino acids: CASSSGQGKNTEAFF. The CDR3 DNA reads TGTGCCAGCAGCTCCGGACAGGGAAAGAACACTGAAGCTTTCTTT. This chain joins TRBV7-6 and TRBJ1-1; 8 nucleotides line up with TRBD1. Germline assignment: CDR1 SGHVS and CDR2 FNYEAQ. The CDR3 sequence is 15 residues long. V lost 4 bases, J lost 1 base, and 5 bases stayed unmatched.

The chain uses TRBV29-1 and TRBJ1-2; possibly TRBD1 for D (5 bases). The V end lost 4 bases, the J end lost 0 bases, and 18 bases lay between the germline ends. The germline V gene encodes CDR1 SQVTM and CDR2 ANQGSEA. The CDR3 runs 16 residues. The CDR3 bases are TGCAGCGTTGCCCCTGGGGGAGGCCTCCCTAACTATGGCTACACCTTC. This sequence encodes CSVAPGGGLPNYGYTF.

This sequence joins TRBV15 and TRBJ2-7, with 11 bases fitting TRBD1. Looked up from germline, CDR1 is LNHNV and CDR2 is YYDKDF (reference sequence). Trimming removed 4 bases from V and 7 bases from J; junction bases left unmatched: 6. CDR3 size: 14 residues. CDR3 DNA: TGTGCCACCAGCACCGGACAGGGGGCTAAGGAGCAGTACTTC. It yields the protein CATSTGQGAKEQYF.

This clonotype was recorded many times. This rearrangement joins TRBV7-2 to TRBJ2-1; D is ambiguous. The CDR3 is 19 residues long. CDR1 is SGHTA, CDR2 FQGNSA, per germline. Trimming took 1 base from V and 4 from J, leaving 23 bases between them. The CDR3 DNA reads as TGTGCCAGCAGCTTAGAATGGTTCAACTCTACATCCCTTTACAATGAGCAGTTCTTC. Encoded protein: CASSLEWFNSTSLYNEQFF.

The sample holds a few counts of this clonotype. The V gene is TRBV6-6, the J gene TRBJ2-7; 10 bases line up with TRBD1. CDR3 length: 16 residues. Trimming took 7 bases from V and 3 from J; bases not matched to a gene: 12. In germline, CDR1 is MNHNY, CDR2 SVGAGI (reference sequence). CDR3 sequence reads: CASTPLAGDRGYEQYV. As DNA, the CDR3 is TGTGCCAGCACCCCTCTCGCCGGGGACAGGGGCTACGAGCAGTACGTC.

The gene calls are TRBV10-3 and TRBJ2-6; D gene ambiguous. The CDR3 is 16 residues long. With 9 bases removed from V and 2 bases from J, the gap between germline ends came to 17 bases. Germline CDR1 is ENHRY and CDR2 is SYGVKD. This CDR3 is CAMLTSYSAGANVLTF. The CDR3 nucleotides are TGTGCCATGCTCACCTCCTACTCCGCTGGGGCCAACGTCCTGACTTTC.

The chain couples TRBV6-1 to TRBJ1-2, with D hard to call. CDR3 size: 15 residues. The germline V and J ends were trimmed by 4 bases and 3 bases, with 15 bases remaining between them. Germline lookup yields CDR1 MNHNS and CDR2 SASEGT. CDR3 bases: TGTGCCAGCAGTGGTCCCCACCTCTGGGACTATGGCTACACCTTC. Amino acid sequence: CASSGPHLWDYGYTF.

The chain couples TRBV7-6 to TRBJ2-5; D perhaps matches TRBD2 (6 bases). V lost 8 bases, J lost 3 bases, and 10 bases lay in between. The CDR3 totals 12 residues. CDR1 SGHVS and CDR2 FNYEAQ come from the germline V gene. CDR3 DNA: TGTGCCAGCGGCTGGAGGGAAGAGACCCAGTACTTC. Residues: CASGWREETQYF.

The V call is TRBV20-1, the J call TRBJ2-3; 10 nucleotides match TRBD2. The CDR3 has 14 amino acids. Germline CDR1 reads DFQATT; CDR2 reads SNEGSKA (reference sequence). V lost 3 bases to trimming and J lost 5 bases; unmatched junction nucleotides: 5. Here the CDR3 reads CSASLLAGVDTQYF. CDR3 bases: TGCAGTGCTAGTTTGCTAGCGGGGGTAGATACGCAGTATTTT.

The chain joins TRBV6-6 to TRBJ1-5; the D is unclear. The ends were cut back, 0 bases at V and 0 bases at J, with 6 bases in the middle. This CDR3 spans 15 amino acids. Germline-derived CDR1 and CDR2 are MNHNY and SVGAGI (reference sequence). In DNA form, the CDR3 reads TGTGCCAGCAGTTACTCAGAAAATAGCAATCAGCCCCAGCATTTT. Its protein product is CASSYSENSNQPQHF.

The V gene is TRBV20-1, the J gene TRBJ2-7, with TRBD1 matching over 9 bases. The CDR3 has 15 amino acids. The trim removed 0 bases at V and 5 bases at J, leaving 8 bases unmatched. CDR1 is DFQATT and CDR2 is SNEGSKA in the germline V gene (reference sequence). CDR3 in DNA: TGCAGTGCTAGAGAAGCCGGGACAGGGATCCACGAGCAGTACGTC. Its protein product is CSAREAGTGIHEQYV.

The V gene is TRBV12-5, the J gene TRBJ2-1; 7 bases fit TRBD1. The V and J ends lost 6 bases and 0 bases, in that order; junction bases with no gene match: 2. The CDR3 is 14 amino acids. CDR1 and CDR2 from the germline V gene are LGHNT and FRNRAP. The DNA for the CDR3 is TGTGCTAGTGGGACAGGGAGCTCCTACAATGAGCAGTTCTTC. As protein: CASGTGSSYNEQFF.

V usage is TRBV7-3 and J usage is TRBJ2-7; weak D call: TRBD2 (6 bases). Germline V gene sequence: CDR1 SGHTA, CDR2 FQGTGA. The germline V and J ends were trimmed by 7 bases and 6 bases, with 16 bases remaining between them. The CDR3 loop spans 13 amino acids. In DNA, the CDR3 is TGTGCCAGCACCCTAACGGGGGAACGCGAGCAGTACTTC. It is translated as CASTLTGEREQYF.

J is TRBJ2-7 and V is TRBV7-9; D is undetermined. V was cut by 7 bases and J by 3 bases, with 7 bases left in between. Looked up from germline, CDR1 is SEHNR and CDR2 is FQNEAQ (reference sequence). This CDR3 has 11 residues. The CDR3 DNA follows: TGTGCCAGCACCCTCGACTACGAGCAGTACTTC. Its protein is CASTLDYEQYF.

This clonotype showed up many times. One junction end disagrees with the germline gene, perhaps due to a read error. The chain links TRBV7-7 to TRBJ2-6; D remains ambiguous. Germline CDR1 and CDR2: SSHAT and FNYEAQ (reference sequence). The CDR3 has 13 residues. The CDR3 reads CASSAVGANVLTF. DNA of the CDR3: TGTGCTAGCAGCGCAGTCGGGGCCAACGTCCTGACTTTC. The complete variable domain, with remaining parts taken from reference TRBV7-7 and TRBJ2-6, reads GAGVSQSPRYKVTKRGQDVTLRCDPISSHATLYWYQQALGQGPEFLTYFNYEAQPDKSGLPSDRFSAERPEGSISTLTIQRTEQRDSAMYRCASSAVGANVLTFGAGSRLTVL.

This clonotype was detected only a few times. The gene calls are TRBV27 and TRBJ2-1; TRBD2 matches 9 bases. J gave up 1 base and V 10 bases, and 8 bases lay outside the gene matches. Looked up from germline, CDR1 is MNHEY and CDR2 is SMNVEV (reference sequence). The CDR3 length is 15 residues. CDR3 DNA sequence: TGTGCCACCTCCCCAGCGGGGGGTTCCTACAATGAGCAGTTCTTC. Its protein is CATSPAGGSYNEQFF.

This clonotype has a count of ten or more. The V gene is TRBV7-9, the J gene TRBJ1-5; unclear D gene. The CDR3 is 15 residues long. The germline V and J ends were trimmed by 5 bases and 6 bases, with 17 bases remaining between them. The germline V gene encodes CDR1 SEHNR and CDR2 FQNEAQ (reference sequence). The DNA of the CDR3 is TGTGCCAGCAGCAGCGGGATCCCGGGGAGTCAGCCCCAGCATTTT. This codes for CASSSGIPGSQPQHF. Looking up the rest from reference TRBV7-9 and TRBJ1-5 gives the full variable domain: DTGVSQNPRHKITKRGQNVTFRCDPISEHNRLYWYRQTLGQGPEFLTYFQNEAQLEKSRLLSDRFSAERPKGSFSTLEIQRTEQGDSAMYLCASSSGIPGSQPQHFGDGTRLSIL.

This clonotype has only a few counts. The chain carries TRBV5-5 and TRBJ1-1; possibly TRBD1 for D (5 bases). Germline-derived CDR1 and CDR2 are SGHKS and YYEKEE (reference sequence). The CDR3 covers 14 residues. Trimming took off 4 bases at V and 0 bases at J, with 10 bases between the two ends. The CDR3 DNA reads TGTGCCAGCAGCGGAGGGGAGATGAACACTGAAGCTTTCTTT. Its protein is CASSGGEMNTEAFF.

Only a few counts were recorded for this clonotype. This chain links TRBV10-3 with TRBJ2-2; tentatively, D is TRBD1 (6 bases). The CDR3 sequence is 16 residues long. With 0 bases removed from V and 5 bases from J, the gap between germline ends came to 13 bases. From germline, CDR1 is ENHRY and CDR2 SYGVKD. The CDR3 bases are TGTGCCATCAGTGAGTCGAAAGGGACAATAACCGGGGAGCTGTTTTTT. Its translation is CAISESKGTITGELFF.

The CDR3 reads CASSLIRELNTEAFF. CDR3 nucleotide sequence: TGTGCCAGCAGCCTTATACGGGAGCTTAACACTGAAGCTTTCTTT. This chain uses TRBV5-5 with TRBJ1-1, with D uncertain. The CDR3 sequence is 15 residues long. Deletions cut 4 bases from V and 2 bases from J, with 15 bases between. Germline V gene lookup returns CDR1 SGHKS and CDR2 YYEKEE (reference sequence).

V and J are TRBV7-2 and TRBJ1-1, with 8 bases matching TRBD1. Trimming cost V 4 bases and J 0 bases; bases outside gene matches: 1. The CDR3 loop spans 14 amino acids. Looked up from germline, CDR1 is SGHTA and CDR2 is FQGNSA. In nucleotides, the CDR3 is TGTGCCAGCAGCTGGGGACAGGTGAACACTGAAGCTTTCTTT. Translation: CASSWGQVNTEAFF. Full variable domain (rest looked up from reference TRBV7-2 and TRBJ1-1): GAGVSQSPSNKVTEKGKDVELRCDPISGHTALYWYRQSLGQGLEFLIYFQGNSAPDKSGLPSDRFSAERTGGSVSTLTIQRTQQEDSAVYLCASSWGQVNTEAFFGQGTRLTVV.

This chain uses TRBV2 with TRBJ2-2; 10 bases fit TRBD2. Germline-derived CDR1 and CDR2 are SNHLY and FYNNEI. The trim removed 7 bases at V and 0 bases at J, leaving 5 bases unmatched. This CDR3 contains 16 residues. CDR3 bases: TGTGCCAGCAATGGACTAGCGGCTGCGAACACCGGGGAGCTGTTTTTT. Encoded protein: CASNGLAAANTGELFF.

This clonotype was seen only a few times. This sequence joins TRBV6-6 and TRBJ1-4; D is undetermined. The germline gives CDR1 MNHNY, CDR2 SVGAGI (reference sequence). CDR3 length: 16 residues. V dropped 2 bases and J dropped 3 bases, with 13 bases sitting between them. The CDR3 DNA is TGTGCCAGCAGTTACGGGCCTGCAGTTCCTAATGAAAAACTGTTTTTT. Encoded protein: CASSYGPAVPNEKLFF.

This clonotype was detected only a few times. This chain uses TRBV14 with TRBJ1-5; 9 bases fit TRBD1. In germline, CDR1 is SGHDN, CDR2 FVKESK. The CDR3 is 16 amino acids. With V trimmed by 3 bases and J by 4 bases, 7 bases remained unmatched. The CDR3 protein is CASSQAGQGSNQPQHF. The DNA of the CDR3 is TGTGCCAGCAGCCAGGCCGGACAGGGGAGTAATCAGCCCCAGCATTTT.

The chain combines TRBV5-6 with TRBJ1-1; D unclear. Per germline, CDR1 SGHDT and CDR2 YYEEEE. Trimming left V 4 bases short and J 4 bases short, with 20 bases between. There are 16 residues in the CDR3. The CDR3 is CASSHRRVRFPTEAFF. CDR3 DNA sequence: TGTGCCAGCAGCCATAGACGGGTCAGGTTTCCCACTGAAGCTTTCTTT.

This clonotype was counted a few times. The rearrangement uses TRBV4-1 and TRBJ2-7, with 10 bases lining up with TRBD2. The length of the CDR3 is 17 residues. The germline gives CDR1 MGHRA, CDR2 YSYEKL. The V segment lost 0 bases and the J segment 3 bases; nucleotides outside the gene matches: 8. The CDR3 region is CASSQETGAGGYYEQYF. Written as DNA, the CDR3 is TGCGCCAGCAGCCAAGAAACGGGAGCGGGGGGGTACTACGAGCAGTACTTC.

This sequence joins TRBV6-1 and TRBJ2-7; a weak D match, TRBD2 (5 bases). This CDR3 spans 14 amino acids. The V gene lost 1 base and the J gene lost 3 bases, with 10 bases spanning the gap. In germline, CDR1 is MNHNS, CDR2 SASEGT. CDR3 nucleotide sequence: TGTGCCAGCAGTGAAGATCGGGGTGGCTACGAGCAGTACTTC. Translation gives CASSEDRGGYEQYF.

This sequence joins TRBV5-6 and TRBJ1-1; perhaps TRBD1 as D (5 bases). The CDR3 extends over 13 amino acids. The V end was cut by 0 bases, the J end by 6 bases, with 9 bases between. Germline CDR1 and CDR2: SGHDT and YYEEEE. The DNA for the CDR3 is TGTGCCAGCAGCTTGGACATAGGGGCTGAAGCTTTCTTT. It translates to CASSLDIGAEAFF. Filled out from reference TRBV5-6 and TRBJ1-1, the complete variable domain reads DAGVTQSPTHLIKTRGQQVTLRCSPKSGHDTVSWYQQALGQGPQFIFQYYEEEERQRGNFPDRFSGHQFPNYSSELNVNALLLGDSALYLCASSLDIGAEAFFGQGTRLTVV.